This T cell receptor beta chain originates from a study of PD-1 blockade in classical Hodgkin lymphoma. Study-level points and caveats: Causes of the repertoire differences remain undefined, possibly disease activity or prior therapy. Patients excluded were those beginning nivolumab under 1 year after ASCT. Complete responders started with a diversity level that resembled newly diagnosed patients at baseline.

As concerns this clone: The antigen is not known.

Only in-frame clones appear in the TCRdb table, and some are missing; sequencing was by immunoSEQ multiplex PCR. This table has 40,000 or so clones, 85% to 90% appearing once. V trimming: 1 base; J trimming: 0 bases; junction bases outside the gene matches: 10. Germline lookup yields CDR1 SGHTA and CDR2 FQGNSA. The CDR3 runs 19 residues. Each and every patient relapsed after autologous stem cell transplantation, and patients got differing brentuximab vedotin exposure. Here the sequenced sample was peripheral blood mononuclear cells (PBMCs), taken before the second cycle of nivolumab. The sequence was obtained from a human donor with classical Hodgkin lymphoma. The V and J genes are TRBV7-2 and TRBJ2-2; 8 bases are shared with TRBD2. DNA of the CDR3: TGTGCCAGCAGCTTAGGAGCGGGGGCCTTGTTCGCGAACACCGGGGAGCTGTTTTTT. It yields the protein CASSLGAGALFANTGELFF. Based on the CDR3 plus reference TRBV7-2 and TRBJ2-2, the full variable domain is GAGVSQSPSNKVTEKGKDVELRCDPISGHTALYWYRQSLGQGLEFLIYFQGNSAPDKSGLPSDRFSAERTGGSVSTLTIQRTQQEDSAVYLCASSLGAGALFANTGELFFGEGSRLTVL.